This entry lists 4 T cell receptor beta chains sequenced from one sample in a study of blood T cell repertoires in COVID-19. TCRdb's table, derived via immunoSEQ multiplex PCR, lists solely in-frame clones and lacks some. This table has 250,000 to 300,000 clones, around 86% appearing once. Sequencing input: peripheral blood. Receptors originate from a man in his fifties with acute or convalescent COVID-19.

This clone was counted a few times. The rearrangement joins TRBV2 to TRBJ1-2; TRBD1 might be the D (5 bases). Germline V lookup: CDR1 SNHLY, CDR2 FYNNEI. V was shortened by 6 bases and J by 4 bases, with 15 bases between the two germline ends. This CDR3 has 14 amino acids. CDR3 protein: CASSELQGTYGYTF. CDR3 nucleotides: TGTGCCAGCAGCGAACTTCAGGGCACCTATGGCTACACCTTC.

The chain is built from TRBV7-9 and TRBJ2-7, with D perhaps matching TRBD1 (6 bases). CDR3 length: 17 amino acids. The germline V and J ends were trimmed by 1 base and 5 bases, with 21 bases remaining between them. Per germline, CDR1 SEHNR and CDR2 FQNEAQ (reference sequence). Here the CDR3 reads CASSLEPLRAGANEQYF. CDR3 in DNA: TGTGCCAGCAGCTTAGAACCTCTTAGGGCAGGGGCTAACGAGCAGTACTTC. Combining the CDR3 with reference TRBV7-9 and TRBJ2-7 gives the whole variable domain DTGVSQNPRHKITKRGQNVTFRCDPISEHNRLYWYRQTLGQGPEFLTYFQNEAQLEKSRLLSDRFSAERPKGSFSTLEIQRTEQGDSAMYLCASSLEPLRAGANEQYFGPGTRLTVT.

This clone was recorded once. The chain employs TRBV18 and TRBJ1-1, with D tentatively TRBD1 (6 bases). Germline V gene lookup returns CDR1 KGHSH and CDR2 LQKENI. V lost 2 bases, J lost 6 bases, and 13 bases lay in between. This CDR3 contains 14 residues. The CDR3: CASSPNSQGPEAFF. The CDR3 DNA reads as TGTGCCAGCTCACCAAACTCCCAGGGGCCTGAAGCTTTCTTT.

Turning to this clone: One junction end does not reproduce the germline sequence, and a read error may be involved. This chain links TRBV7-9 with TRBJ2-6; D might be TRBD1 (8 bases). CDR3 length: 14 amino acids. The V gene's germline CDR1 is SEHNR and CDR2 FQNEAQ (reference sequence). The CDR3 is CASSLDRGGNVLTF. The CDR3 DNA sequence: TGTGCCAGCAGCTTAGACAGGGGGGGCAACGTCCTGACTTTC.